The T cell receptor beta chain described here comes from a study of PD-L1 blockade in urothelial cancer (dated by TCRdb to 2017 to 2019). With regard to the full study: Therapy was started in about 2014 for all patients, and atezolizumab 1,200 mg was administered intravenously every 3 weeks. The study, an exploratory multi-omic analysis, examined somatic, immune and clinical correlates of response to PD-L1 blockade with atezolizumab in urothelial cancer. About 90% of the 29 patients were identified as males with urothelial cancer of bladder origin, and a prior smoking history was reported by 18 of 29 patients. Durable clinical benefit was achieved by nine patients but not by the remaining 20. Durable clinical benefit was defined as a progression-free survival longer than 6 months, and TCR features were additionally tested against progression-free survival and overall survival. Pretreatment tumor samples, along with matched peripheral blood collected serially before and after atezolizumab treatment, underwent TCR sequencing. Approximately 29 patients had pretreatment blood TCR-seq, some 24 had at least one posttreatment blood collection, and some 24 had tumor TCR-seq. Patients had an ECOG performance status of 0 or 1 and had received between 0 and 3 prior chemotherapy regimens. Blood samples were analyzed 3 weeks after the start of treatment (second dose) and 6 weeks after the start of treatment. In the same patients who had TCR sequencing, pretreatment tumors also underwent whole exome sequencing and RNA sequencing. Blood samples gave median yields of about 150,000 T cells and around 88,000 unique TCRs, along with a median clonality of 0.080. Summary of the overall study and its limitations: A pretreatment peripheral blood TCR clonality below the median was linked to improved progression-free and overall survival. Because of the small sample size (n ≈ 27) and the many exploratory analyses performed, the results are intended to be regarded as hypothesis-generating. Greater expansion of tumor-associated TCR clones in peripheral blood 3 weeks after the start of treatment was observed in patients with durable benefit (n ≈ 24, p = 0.022).

The cohort included 25 to 30 patients with locally advanced or metastatic urothelial carcinoma who were treated at Memorial Sloan Kettering on a trial protocol. Peripheral blood mononuclear cells were collected pretreatment and during treatment, at between 1 and 8 total time points per patient. The Qiagen DNeasy Blood extraction kit was used to purify genomic DNA from total PBMCs and tumor samples. PBMCs were collected pretreatment and during treatment, and were isolated and stored as previously described. The V end gives up 0 bases and the J end 11 bases, leaving 10 bases in the junction not matched to a gene. Sequences KGHSH (CDR1) and LQKENI (CDR2) are obtained from the germline V gene. The CDR3 holds 16 amino acids from the cysteine to the phenylalanine. The kept DNA is CDR3 alone, 48 bases in frame from the first base. Remarks on this clone: There is no known antigen for this receptor. Qualities for individual bases were not recorded, and no much larger clone is one base off.

Synthetic TCR analog templates were spiked into each PCR so that absolute template abundance could be estimated from read counts. Using the immunoSEQ assay, TCRbeta CDR3 regions were amplified from genomic DNA with bias-controlled V and J gene primers. Rearranged TCRbeta segments were sequenced at approximately 20X coverage. On the study's bioinformatics: Sequencing errors were corrected by clustering and CDR3s were annotated against IMGT to assign V, D and J genes. Out-of-frame and stop-codon sequences were excluded, and only productive TCRbeta rearrangements were used in downstream analyses. Clonality was calculated as one minus the Shannon entropy normalized by the log of the number of unique productive sequences. Fisher's exact test with Benjamini-Hochberg correction, using a cutoff of adjusted p below 0.01, was how clones that differed between time points or between blood and tumor were identified. In TCRdb, the immuneACCESS table is reduced to in-frame sequences with V and J assigned. These tables do not hold every clone; where another copy was compared, an unresolved V gene accounts for under half, and the others remain unexplained. Clone size and V and J calls were adopted from that table, with D and trimming inferred from the DNA. For this sample there are approximately 100,000 clones; about 89% appear just once. The ten largest clones capture under 0.95% of the sample.

This TCR came from a woman aged 80 or older with urothelial cancer. The chain is made from TRBV18 and TRBJ1-4; a stretch of 9 junction bases matches TRBD1. Sequenced here: PBMCs, sampled around atezolizumab (anti-PD-L1) treatment. The DNA sequence follows: TGTGCCAGCTCACCACCGGGCGGAACAGGGGGCGGGAAACTGTTTTTT. This encodes CASSPPGGTGGGKLFF.